Below, one T cell receptor (beta chain) is given with its context. What it recognizes is unknown. Trimming shortened V by 0 bases and J by 8 bases, and 17 bases separated the two germline ends. This CDR3 is built from 16 residues. Germline CDR1 is MGHRA and CDR2 is YSYEKL. Sample-barcoded 5' priming and a J-beta primer mix drove a second PCR of roughly 7 to 11 cycles. TCRdb analysed the 5' RACE reads with MiXCR anew, one entry per CDR3 protein. Of 1.5 million to 1.9 million distinct CDR3 sequences listed, approximately 39% were seen once; the top ten hold approximately 4.1%. This sample is drawn from a study of blood T cells in healthy people across ages. Notes on the study in general: The lack of PBMC sorting stopped any conclusive naive versus antigen-experienced comparison. TCR beta diversity, measured per million T cells, fell in a roughly linear way with age.

J is TRBJ2-1 and V is TRBV4-1; possibly TRBD2 for D (5 bases). The sample consisted of blood. This sequence originates from a woman younger than 35 in good health. The CDR3 DNA reads TGCGCCAGCAGCCAAGATAGGAGGACTGTCGGGGATGAGCAGTTCTTC. It yields the protein CASSQDRRTVGDEQFF.